Each of the 18 T cell receptor beta chains below was sequenced from the same sample in a study of T cell repertoires in cytomegalovirus infection. TCRdb independently ran MiXCR on the reads; one entry per CDR3 protein. Of roughly 640,000 distinct CDR3 sequences listed, roughly a quarter are singletons. Source material: CD8+ T cells from PBMCs. The receptors originated from a human donor in good health (CMV status not recorded). Some clones in this sample may be carry-over from other donors' samples.

This clonotype has a count of ten or more. The gene calls are TRBV10-3 and TRBJ2-1, with 9 bases that match TRBD1. Germline values: CDR1 ENHRY, CDR2 SYGVKD. Germline trimming cut 7 bases from V and 6 bases from J; bases unmatched to any gene: 10. The CDR3 is made up of 15 amino acids. The CDR3 protein is CAINYRDRVPNEQFF. In nucleotides, the CDR3 is TGTGCCATCAATTACCGGGACAGGGTTCCCAATGAGCAGTTCTTC.

This clonotype turned up a few times. The V gene is TRBV7-8, the J gene TRBJ2-1; 13 bases are shared with TRBD2. J lost 3 bases, V lost 1 base, and 6 bases had no gene match. Germline CDR1 and CDR2: SGHVS and FQNEAQ. The CDR3 covers 18 residues. The CDR3 protein is CASSLELAGGLFYNEQFF. In DNA, the CDR3 is TGTGCCAGCAGCTTAGAACTAGCGGGGGGGCTATTCTACAATGAGCAGTTCTTC.

This clonotype has only a few counts. V gene TRBV7-9 combines with J gene TRBJ1-1; D may be TRBD1 (6 bases). This CDR3 has 17 residues. Germline-derived CDR1 and CDR2 are SEHNR and FQNEAQ (reference sequence). V gave up 3 bases and J gave up 2 bases, with 19 bases separating them. CDR3 residues: CASSFPTGELRNTEAFF. The CDR3 nucleotides are TGTGCCAGCAGCTTCCCGACAGGCGAACTCCGAAACACTGAAGCTTTCTTT.

This clonotype was observed a few times. The chain has TRBV6-2 or TRBV6-3 and TRBJ2-7, with D unclear. V was trimmed by 0 bases and J by 2 bases, leaving 8 bases between them. Germline CDR1 is MNHEY and CDR2 is SVGEGT. The CDR3 spans 14 residues. Here the CDR3 DNA reads TGTGCCAGCAGTTACTCGAGAAACCCCTACGAGCAGTACGTC. It codes for CASSYSRNPYEQYV.

For this clonotype: Just one base apart from a much larger clone, this may be a read error. V is TRBV12-3 or TRBV12-4 and J is TRBJ2-5; D is undetermined. This CDR3 has 17 amino acids. V lost 6 bases to trimming and J lost 0 bases, with 20 bases between them. The CDR3 bases are TGTGCCAGCAGCCCCGAGAGTGGCCGGGTGTACCAAGAGACCCAGTACTTC. Translation gives CASSPESGRVYQETQYF.

The rearrangement joins TRBV7-9 to TRBJ1-2; perhaps TRBD1 as D (6 bases). CDR3 length: 17 amino acids. The germline CDR1 and CDR2 sequences are SEHNR and FQNEAQ (reference sequence). V lost 4 bases and J lost 0, with 18 bases in between. The CDR3 protein is CASSSPGSPGANYGYTF. CDR3 DNA: TGTGCCAGCAGCTCCCCCGGTTCTCCAGGGGCTAACTATGGCTACACCTTC.

V is TRBV10-3 and J is TRBJ2-3; possible D gene TRBD1, 6 bases. This CDR3 region has 15 residues. V shed 3 bases and J shed 1 base, with 11 bases lying between them. The germline CDR1 and CDR2 sequences are ENHRY and SYGVKD. The CDR3 region is CAISEPGVGTDTQYF. The CDR3 region has the DNA TGTGCCATCAGTGAACCAGGGGTGGGCACAGATACGCAGTATTTT.

This clonotype was counted many times. The J gene is TRBJ2-1, the V gene TRBV28; 7 bases agree with TRBD2. Trimming cost V 3 bases and J 4 bases; bases outside gene matches: 6. The CDR3 is made up of 15 amino acids. Germline V gene lookup returns CDR1 MDHEN and CDR2 SYDVKM. The chain's CDR3 is CASSFDRDYYNEQFF. The CDR3 DNA sequence: TGTGCCAGCAGTTTCGACCGGGACTATTACAATGAGCAGTTCTTC. The full variable domain, completed using reference TRBV28 and TRBJ2-1, is DVKVTQSSRYLVKRTGEKVFLECVQDMDHENMFWYRQDPGLGLRLIYFSYDVKMKEKGDIPEGYSVSREKKERFSLILESASTNQTSMYLCASSFDRDYYNEQFFGPGTRLTVL.

This clonotype has a count of ten or more. The J gene is TRBJ2-1, the V gene TRBV7-2; TRBD2 matches at 11 bases. The CDR3 spans 17 residues. V lost 4 bases and J lost 4; bases outside the gene matches: 9. Germline V gene data show CDR1 as SGHTA and CDR2 as FQGNSA. The DNA for the CDR3 is TGTGCCAGCAGCTATAAAAAACGACTAGCGGGGTACAATGAGCAGTTCTTC. Amino acids: CASSYKKRLAGYNEQFF.

This clonotype was recorded a few times. The chain recombines TRBV10-3 with TRBJ2-3; D is perhaps TRBD1 (6 bases). Trimming took off 6 bases at V and 0 bases at J, with 19 bases between the two ends. Germline values: CDR1 ENHRY, CDR2 SYGVKD. The CDR3 spans 17 residues. The CDR3 protein is CAIRTISRGASTDTQYF. The CDR3 DNA is TGTGCCATCAGGACGATAAGCAGGGGCGCTAGCACAGATACGCAGTATTTT.

The table lists this clonotype with many counts. V gene TRBV6-6 combines with J gene TRBJ1-5; 9 nucleotides align to TRBD1. Trimming took 1 base from V and 4 from J; bases not matched to a gene: 8. The CDR3 has 17 amino acids. Germline CDR1 and CDR2: MNHNY and SVGAGI (reference sequence). CDR3 residues: CASSYLSSGTGNQPQHF. The CDR3 nucleotides read TGTGCCAGCAGTTACTTGAGTAGCGGGACAGGGAATCAGCCCCAGCATTTT.

This clonotype was counted a few times. An end of the junction differs from the germline gene, which may be a read error. The chain couples TRBV7-4 to TRBJ1-5; D may be TRBD1 (6 bases). This CDR3 has 14 amino acids. CDR1 and CDR2 (germline): SGHVT, SQSDAQ. The CDR3 bases are TGTGCCAGCAGTTCACAGGGTAGCGATCAGCCCCAGCATTTT. It is translated as CASSSQGSDQPQHF.

Only a few counts were recorded for this clonotype. The gene calls are TRBV14 and TRBJ1-1; weak D call: TRBD1 (6 bases). There are 15 residues in the CDR3. CDR1 is SGHDN, CDR2 FVKESK, per germline. Trimming cost V 4 bases and J 3 bases, with 15 bases left between them. The CDR3 is CASSRQQGRDTEAFF. The CDR3 DNA follows: TGTGCCAGCAGCCGCCAACAGGGTAGGGACACTGAAGCTTTCTTT.

This clonotype was recorded at least ten times. The rearrangement joins TRBV6-2 or TRBV6-3 to TRBJ2-3; TRBD1 is a possible D gene (5 bases). CDR1 is MNHEY and CDR2 is SVGEGT in the germline V gene. This CDR3 has 15 residues. V lost 6 bases and J 0 bases, leaving 13 bases between the germline ends. The CDR3 loop reads CASSPLGHSTDTQYF. The DNA of the CDR3 is TGTGCCAGCAGCCCTCTTGGACACAGCACAGATACGCAGTATTTT.

There are many counts of this clonotype. The V gene is TRBV7-8, the J gene TRBJ2-1; D unresolved. Germline V lookup: CDR1 SGHVS, CDR2 FQNEAQ. Trimming left V 5 bases short and J 0 bases short, with 11 bases between. The CDR3 extends over 15 amino acids. The chain's CDR3 is CASSPDSGSYNEQFF. The CDR3 DNA follows: TGTGCCAGCAGCCCCGATTCGGGCTCCTACAATGAGCAGTTCTTC.

This clonotype showed up just a few times. The rearrangement uses TRBV6-5 and TRBJ1-1; D might be TRBD1 (6 bases). Trimming took 7 bases from V and 3 from J, leaving 9 bases between them. CDR1 is MNHEY and CDR2 is SVGAGI in the germline V gene. The CDR3 runs to 12 residues. CDR3 residues: CASIGGHTEAFF. In DNA form, the CDR3 reads TGTGCCAGCATAGGGGGGCACACTGAAGCTTTCTTT.

The table lists this clonotype with a few counts. V is TRBV6-5 and J is TRBJ2-3, with 10 bases matching TRBD2. The germline V gene encodes CDR1 MNHEY and CDR2 SVGAGI. The CDR3 totals 16 residues. Germline trimming cut 2 bases from V and 0 bases from J; bases unmatched to any gene: 2. The DNA for the CDR3 is TGTGCCAGCAGTTACACTAGCGGGGCAAGCACAGATACGCAGTATTTT. Protein product: CASSYTSGASTDTQYF.

This clonotype showed up just a few times. The chain couples TRBV14 to TRBJ2-7; D may be TRBD1 (5 bases). V was shortened by 5 bases and J by 2 bases, with 13 bases between the two germline ends. Per the germline V gene, CDR1 is SGHDN and CDR2 is FVKESK. This CDR3 has 14 amino acids. CDR3 in amino acids: CASSDLDNPYEQYV. DNA of the CDR3: TGTGCCAGCAGCGACCTGGACAACCCCTACGAGCAGTACGTC.